Listed below are T cell receptor beta chains from one sample, sequenced in a study of blood T cell repertoires in COVID-19. Using immunoSEQ multiplex PCR, the repertoire was profiled, and TCRdb retains in-frame clones only, with some absent. Among 350,000 to 400,000 clones listed, around nine tenths were seen once. Source material: PBMCs or T cells enriched from blood (not recorded which). These receptors originate from a woman under 30 who had recovered from COVID-19. Each CDR3 is given with its conserved first and last residue. The D gene is left open where the match is weak. Not every row has a clone size; where given, it reads once, few, many or a size class.

d_call	v_call	j_call	clone_size	cdr3_aa	cdr3_nt
TRBD1	TRBV11-2	TRBJ2-2	-	CASSPQGATTGELFF	TGTGCCAGCAGCCCCCAGGGGGCTACCACCGGGGAGCTGTTTTTT
-	TRBV9	TRBJ2-2	-	CASSVEVRPSGGELFF	TGTGCCAGCAGCGTAGAGGTCCGCCCGAGCGGCGGGGAGCTGTTTTTT
-	TRBV7-3	TRBJ1-1	-	CASSASSGLGNTEAFF	TGTGCCAGCAGCGCCTCTTCAGGGTTGGGGAACACTGAAGCTTTCTTT
-	TRBV4-1	TRBJ2-7	-	CASSQTGDSSYEQYF	TGCGCCAGCAGCCAAACGGGGGACAGTTCCTACGAGCAGTACTTC
-	TRBV7-9	TRBJ1-4	few	CASSLATGSWEKLFF	TGTGCCAGCAGCTTAGCGACGGGGTCGTGGGAAAAACTGTTTTTT
-	TRBV3-1/TRBV3-2	TRBJ1-2	-	CASSQGAGYGYTF	TGTGCCAGCAGCCAAGGGGCTGGCTATGGCTACACCTTC
-	TRBV4-2	TRBJ1-2	-	CASSQSIGYTF	TGTGCCAGCAGTCAGTCGATTGGCTACACCTTC
-	TRBV7-3	TRBJ2-3	-	CASSVSSEGTDTQYF	TGTGCCAGCAGCGTTAGTTCCGAGGGCACAGATACGCAGTATTTT
TRBD1	TRBV12-3/TRBV12-4	TRBJ1-2	-	CASSSTGNYGYTF	TGTGCCAGCAGTTCGACAGGGAACTATGGCTACACCTTC
-	TRBV5-6	TRBJ2-1	-	CASSLGGAYNEQFF	TGTGCCAGCAGCTTAGGGGGGGCCTACAATGAGCAGTTCTTC
TRBD1	TRBV29-1	TRBJ1-1	-	CSVSGGGLGTEAFF	TGCAGCGTATCAGGGGGCGGTTTGGGCACTGAAGCTTTCTTT
TRBD2	TRBV5-4	TRBJ2-3	-	CASSLLAGVSTDTQYF	TGTGCCAGCAGTCTTCTAGCGGGGGTCTCGACAGATACGCAGTATTTT
TRBD2	TRBV5-8	TRBJ2-5	-	CASSFGTSHQETQYF	TGTGCCAGCAGCTTCGGGACTAGCCACCAAGAGACCCAGTACTTC
-	TRBV29-1	TRBJ2-3	-	CSVWRATDTQYF	TGCAGCGTATGGAGGGCCACAGATACGCAGTATTTT
-	TRBV4-2	TRBJ1-1	-	CASSQDGLGPEAFF	TGTGCCAGCAGCCAAGATGGTTTGGGGCCCGAAGCTTTCTTT
-	TRBV13	TRBJ1-1	-	CASSLSWGRNTEAFF	TGTGCCAGCAGCTTAAGTTGGGGCAGGAACACTGAAGCTTTCTTT
-	TRBV6-2/TRBV6-3	TRBJ2-3	-	CASSSGTLDTQYF	TGTGCCAGCAGTTCCGGGACTTTAGATACGCAGTATTTT
-	TRBV6-5	TRBJ1-1	once	CASSSRVSSRNTEAFF	TGTGCCAGCAGTTCCCGAGTTAGTTCGCGGAACACTGAAGCTTTCTTT
-	TRBV7-2	TRBJ2-3	-	CASSPLTSTDTQYF	TGTGCCAGCAGCCCCCTGACTAGCACAGATACGCAGTATTTT
-	TRBV4-2	TRBJ2-1	-	CASSQELGREQFF	TGTGCCAGCAGCCAAGAACTAGGCCGGGAGCAGTTCTTC
-	TRBV11-1	TRBJ1-6	-	CASAAPGSYNSPLHF	TGTGCCAGCGCTGCCCCAGGCTCCTATAATTCACCCCTCCACTTT
-	TRBV6-5	TRBJ2-2	-	CASSYSPGWTGELFF	TGTGCCAGCAGTTACTCGCCGGGTTGGACCGGGGAGCTGTTTTTT
TRBD1	TRBV19	TRBJ1-6	once	CASSATGGHGSPLHF	TGTGCCAGTAGTGCGACAGGGGGCCACGGTTCACCCCTCCACTTT
-	TRBV9	TRBJ2-2	-	CASRARDTGELFF	TGTGCCAGCAGGGCGAGGGACACCGGGGAGCTGTTTTTT
-	TRBV6-6	TRBJ1-3	-	CASSLDRSSGNTIYF	TGTGCCAGCAGTCTTGACAGGAGCTCTGGAAACACCATATATTTT
-	TRBV5-1	TRBJ2-7	once	CASSPDNYEQYF	TGCGCCAGCAGCCCGGACAATTACGAGCAGTACTTC
-	TRBV4-1	TRBJ2-3	few	CASSQGGGTDTQYF	TGCGCCAGCAGCCAAGGGGGGGGCACAGATACGCAGTATTTT
TRBD2	TRBV27	TRBJ2-7	-	CASSSGLADYEQYF	TGTGCCAGCAGTTCGGGACTAGCGGACTACGAGCAGTACTTC
-	TRBV6-5	TRBJ1-1	-	CASTQEVVTEAFF	TGTGCCAGCACTCAGGAAGTCGTCACTGAAGCTTTCTTT
-	TRBV10-3	TRBJ1-1	-	CAISEPGEAFF	TGTGCCATCAGTGAGCCCGGGGAAGCTTTCTTT
TRBD1	TRBV9	TRBJ1-2	-	CASSVLRDRGRGGYTF	TGTGCCAGCAGCGTACTGCGGGACAGGGGGCGAGGGGGCTACACCTTC
TRBD1	TRBV5-4	TRBJ2-7	-	CASSAKGAGEQYF	TGTGCCAGCAGTGCCAAGGGGGCAGGGGAGCAGTACTTC
-	TRBV19	TRBJ2-1	-	CASSISQQGNYNEQFF	TGTGCCAGTAGTATAAGTCAGCAGGGAAACTACAATGAGCAGTTCTTC
-	TRBV7-9	TRBJ1-2	-	CASSPSTIFRGIKFYGYTF	TGTGCCAGCAGCCCCTCAACTATTTTTCGGGGTATAAAGTTCTATGGCTACACCTTC
TRBD1	TRBV5-6	TRBJ1-5	-	CASSLLGQADQPQHF	TGTGCCAGCAGCCTTTTGGGACAGGCTGATCAGCCCCAGCATTTT
TRBD1	TRBV9	TRBJ1-2	-	CASSGQGGDYGYTF	TGTGCCAGCAGCGGACAGGGTGGTGACTATGGCTACACCTTC
-	TRBV10-2	TRBJ2-2	-	CASSLTDTGELFF	TGCGCCAGCAGCCTGACAGACACCGGGGAGCTGTTTTTT
-	TRBV7-8	TRBJ2-7	-	CASSVTRDYEQYF	TGTGCCAGCAGCGTAACGCGAGACTACGAGCAGTACTTC
-	TRBV9	TRBJ2-3	-	CASSGEDTDTQYF	TGTGCCAGCAGCGGGGAGGATACAGATACGCAGTATTTT
-	TRBV30	TRBJ2-5	-	CACTGGAETQYF	TGTGCCTGCACTGGAGGAGCGGAGACCCAGTACTTC
TRBD1	TRBV6-5	TRBJ1-1	-	CASSWATGVDTEAFF	TGTGCCAGCAGTTGGGCGACAGGGGTGGACACTGAAGCTTTCTTT
TRBD1	TRBV27	TRBJ1-2	-	CASSPGDRANYGYTF	TGTGCCAGCAGTCCGGGGGACAGAGCTAACTATGGCTACACCTTC